This section outlines one TCR beta chain sequence together with its context. Its antigen is unidentified. Described time point: week 35, safety follow-up. Every vaccination contained 300 ug of the mutant IDH1 20-mer peptide and was paired with topical imiquimod. The data stem from a study of a mutant IDH1 vaccine in newly diagnosed glioma. Study in general: Those enrolled had earlier been treated with radiotherapy, temozolomide, or both, mostly both.

Sequencing was performed with immunoSEQ multiplex PCR; in TCRdb, only in-frame clones are kept and a portion is missing. The data contain over 60,000 clones, 80% to 90% of them singletons. Findings and caveats of the study: Vaccine-induced immune responses occurred in approximately 93% of patients.

The CDR3 length is 19 residues. The V and J ends lost 1 base and 2 bases, in that order; junction bases with no gene match: 8. Germline V gene sequence: CDR1 SGHTA, CDR2 FQGNSA. This sequence joins TRBV7-2 and TRBJ2-3, with 14 nucleotides matching TRBD2. This clonotype was sampled from a man between 40 and 49 years old with glioma. Material: PBMCs, obtained from a glioma patient whose treatment included an IDH1 peptide vaccine. The CDR3 sequence is CASSLVGTSGGTFTDTQYF. The CDR3 region has the DNA TGTGCCAGCAGCTTAGTAGGGACTAGCGGGGGAACATTCACAGATACGCAGTATTTT.